This entry lists 14 T cell receptor beta chains sequenced from one sample in a study of cytomegalovirus exposure and HLA in healthy donors. Profiled with immunoSEQ multiplex PCR; TCRdb holds only in-frame clones, not every one. Among around 140,000 clones listed, 89% were seen once. The sequenced sample was PBMCs. The receptors shown here come from a young woman in good health and CMV-seronegative.

The gene calls are TRBV5-1 and TRBJ1-4; 8 nucleotides line up with TRBD1. Losses at the gene ends were 0 bases for V and 1 base for J; bases not matched to a gene: 5. The length of the CDR3 is 17 residues. Germline V lookup: CDR1 SGHRS, CDR2 YFSETQ. Here the CDR3 reads CASSLVYRGGTNEKLFF. CDR3 nucleotides: TGCGCCAGCAGCTTGGTTTACAGGGGGGGAACTAATGAAAAACTGTTTTTT.

V and J are TRBV5-4 and TRBJ1-6, with 10 bases lining up with TRBD1. Germline values: CDR1 SGHNT, CDR2 YYREEE (reference sequence). J lost 7 bases, V lost 0 bases, and 4 bases had no gene match. The CDR3 length is 16 residues. CDR3 nucleotide sequence: TGTGCCAGCAGCTTGGCTCCGGGACAGGGGAATTCACCCCTCCACTTT. Its protein is CASSLAPGQGNSPLHF.

The V call is TRBV9, the J call TRBJ1-3; tentatively, D is TRBD1 (5 bases). Trimming took off 3 bases at V and 4 bases at J, with 8 bases between the two ends. Germline V CDR1 and CDR2: SGDLS, YYNGEE. The CDR3 is 13 residues long. CDR3 protein: CASSAGSGNTIYF. CDR3 DNA sequence: TGTGCCAGCAGCGCAGGGTCCGGAAACACCATATATTTT.

CDR3 DNA: TGTGCCAGCAGCAACAGTAACACTGAAGCTTTCTTT. The encoded protein is CASSNSNTEAFF. The rearrangement joins TRBV7-9 to TRBJ1-1; unclear D gene. With 5 bases removed from V and 2 bases from J, the gap between germline ends came to 6 bases. There are 12 residues in the CDR3. The germline V gene has CDR1 SEHNR and CDR2 FQNEAQ (reference sequence).

The sample holds many counts of this clone. The rearrangement uses TRBV5-1 and TRBJ2-1; D unresolved. Per germline, CDR1 SGHRS and CDR2 YFSETQ. The CDR3 is made up of 13 amino acids. Trimming cost V 0 bases and J 5 bases, with 6 bases left between them. In DNA form, the CDR3 reads TGCGCCAGCAGCTTGGTCCGCGACAATGAGCAGTTCTTC. This gives the protein CASSLVRDNEQFF. Complete variable domain (other parts from reference TRBV5-1 and TRBJ2-1): KAGVTQTPRYLIKTRGQQVTLSCSPISGHRSVSWYQQTPGQGLQFLFEYFSETQRNKGNFPGRFSGRQFSNSRSEMNVSTLELGDSALYLCASSLVRDNEQFFGPGTRLTVL.

Note on this clone: Other DNA sequences of this sample code for an identical CDR3. V usage is TRBV9 and J usage is TRBJ2-7; 7 nucleotides match TRBD2. The CDR3 runs to 14 residues. The germline V gene encodes CDR1 SGDLS and CDR2 YYNGEE. Unmatched junction bases numbered 2, after V lost 0 bases and J lost 2 bases. The CDR3 bases are TGTGCCAGCAGCGTAGGCGGGGGAACCTACGAGCAGTACTTC. Translated, it gives CASSVGGGTYEQYF.

The chain recombines TRBV19 with TRBJ2-7; 7 nucleotides line up with TRBD1. The germline CDR1 and CDR2 sequences are LNHDA and SQIVND (reference sequence). The CDR3 has 15 amino acids. Unmatched junction bases numbered 10, after V lost 6 bases and J lost 2 bases. The CDR3 coding sequence is TGTGCCAGTAGACCGGGGACAGCTCTGGCCTACGAGCAGTACTTC. This encodes CASRPGTALAYEQYF.

The chain combines TRBV7-3 with TRBJ2-3; 8 bases match TRBD2. In germline, CDR1 is SGHTA, CDR2 FQGTGA. The CDR3 sequence is 15 residues long. V was clipped by 1 base and J by 4 bases; unmatched bases: 4. The CDR3 DNA reads TGTGCCAGCAGCTTAAATAGCGGGGCCGCAGATACGCAGTATTTT. Translated, it gives CASSLNSGAADTQYF.

The chain carries TRBV5-4 and TRBJ1-6, with D possibly TRBD1 on 5 matching bases. Trimming shortened V by 4 bases and J by 0 bases, and 14 bases separated the two germline ends. This CDR3 comprises 17 residues. In germline, CDR1 is SGHNT, CDR2 YYREEE (reference sequence). CDR3 loop: CASSRGRGSSYNSPLHF. The CDR3 coding sequence is TGTGCCAGCAGCCGCGGGCGGGGGAGCTCCTATAATTCACCCCTCCACTTT.

This chain joins TRBV6-6 and TRBJ1-1, with a possible D match to TRBD1 (6 bases). Per germline, CDR1 MNHNY and CDR2 SVGAGI (reference sequence). The V and J ends lost 8 bases and 5 bases respectively, with 15 bases between them. The CDR3 length is 13 residues. CDR3 sequence reads: CASAAPGETEAFF. The CDR3 DNA reads TGTGCCAGCGCCGCCCCAGGGGAAACTGAAGCTTTCTTT.

The chain couples TRBV19 to TRBJ1-1, with D tentatively TRBD1 (5 bases). Germline V gene sequence: CDR1 LNHDA, CDR2 SQIVND (reference sequence). Trimming left V 5 bases short and J 5 bases short, with 9 bases between. There are 12 residues in the CDR3. In DNA, the CDR3 is TGTGCCAGTAGTCCGGGGACTACTGAAGCTTTCTTT. This gives the protein CASSPGTTEAFF.

The V gene is TRBV19, the J gene TRBJ1-5; D possibly corresponds to TRBD1 (5 bases). Trimming removed 7 bases at V and 6 bases at J, with 13 bases between. The CDR3 extends over 13 amino acids. Looked up from germline, CDR1 is LNHDA and CDR2 is SQIVND (reference sequence). CDR3 amino acids: CASTQWGGQPQHF. CDR3 nucleotide sequence: TGTGCCAGTACTCAATGGGGGGGTCAGCCCCAGCATTTT. Combining the CDR3 with reference TRBV19 and TRBJ1-5 gives the whole variable domain DGGITQSPKYLFRKEGQNVTLSCEQNLNHDAMYWYRQDPGQGLRLIYYSQIVNDFQKGDIAEGYSVSREKKESFPLTVTSAQKNPTAFYLCASTQWGGQPQHFGDGTRLSIL.

This rearrangement joins TRBV5-5 to TRBJ1-2, with TRBD1 matching over 9 bases. The J segment lost 2 bases and the V segment lost 2 bases, leaving 13 bases of the junction unmatched. This CDR3 is built from 18 residues. Germline lookup yields CDR1 SGHKS and CDR2 YYEKEE (reference sequence). In DNA form, the CDR3 reads TGTGCCAGCAGCTTAGGTCCGGGACAGGGAACCTTAAACTATGGCTACACCTTC. It codes for CASSLGPGQGTLNYGYTF.

The J gene is TRBJ2-5, the V gene TRBV7-9; D gene unclear. The CDR3 is 15 amino acids. Germline V gene lookup returns CDR1 SEHNR and CDR2 FQNEAQ (reference sequence). V lost 1 base and J lost 5, with 14 bases in between. CDR3 region: CASSLGSVGLETQYF. The CDR3 DNA follows: TGTGCCAGCAGCTTAGGGTCGGTGGGCCTGGAGACCCAGTACTTC.